This is a list of T cell receptor beta chains from one sample in a study of PD-1 blockade in classical Hodgkin lymphoma. Assay: immunoSEQ multiplex PCR; the TCRdb copy retains only in-frame clones and omits some. The sample includes more than 40,000 clones, around 80% of them seen just once. Sequenced here: peripheral blood mononuclear cells (PBMCs), sampled before the fourth cycle of nivolumab. These TCRs come from a human donor with classical Hodgkin lymphoma. Both conserved end residues are part of each CDR3. The order of the fields is V gene, clone size, J gene, D gene, CDR3 DNA, CDR3 protein. The D gene is left open where the match is weak. For some rows the clone size is stated as once, few or many, or as a class when expanded; others skip it.

TRBV5-5	.	TRBJ2-5	.	TGTGCCAGCAGCTTGTCACGGGGCCGGGAGACCCAGTACTTC	CASSLSRGRETQYF
TRBV2	.	TRBJ2-1	.	TGTGCCAGCAGTCGTTCCGGGGGATCTCCTTTCAATGAGCAGTTCTTC	CASSRSGGSPFNEQFF
TRBV19	.	TRBJ1-2	TRBD1	TGTGCCAGTAGTCCGACAGGGACCTATGGCTACACCTTC	CASSPTGTYGYTF
TRBV7-9	few	TRBJ1-1	.	TGTGCCAGCAGCTTCCAGGGGCCGGAGGCTTTCTTT	CASSFQGPEAFF
TRBV7-2	.	TRBJ1-6	.	TGTGCCAGCAGCTTAGCCGTACCTGAGTCACCCCTCCACTTT	CASSLAVPESPLHF
TRBV2	.	TRBJ2-2	TRBD2	TGTGCCAGCAGTGAATCGAGACTAGCGCCCACCGGGGAGCTGTTTTTT	CASSESRLAPTGELFF
TRBV28	.	TRBJ1-5	TRBD1	TGTGCCAGCAGCAAGGGACAGGGGGCACAGCCCCAGCATTTT	CASSKGQGAQPQHF
TRBV7-2	.	TRBJ1-6	TRBD1	TGTGCCAGCACCGCCAAAACAGGGGATAATTCACCCCTCCACTTT	CASTAKTGDNSPLHF
TRBV7-3	.	TRBJ2-6	TRBD1	TGTGCCAGCAGCTTAAAACAGGGGCGCCGACTCTCTGGGGCCAACGTCCTGACTTTC	CASSLKQGRRLSGANVLTF
TRBV7-9	.	TRBJ1-1	.	TGTGCCAGTATAAAAGGAGACACTGAAGCTTTCTTT	CASIKGDTEAFF
TRBV15	.	TRBJ1-4	.	TGTGCCACCAGCAGAGATTATATTGCAGGGGAAAAACTGTTTTTT	CATSRDYIAGEKLFF
TRBV5-4	.	TRBJ2-7	TRBD1	TGTGCCAGCAGCTTGGGGACAGGGGAAAGCTACGAGCAGTACTTC	CASSLGTGESYEQYF
TRBV18	.	TRBJ1-1	.	TGTGCCAGCTCACCACGTTTGGAGGGGAACACTGAAGCTTTCTTT	CASSPRLEGNTEAFF
TRBV5-6	few	TRBJ2-3	.	TGTGCCAGCAGCTTGGCGGCGGGGGCCCCCACAGATACGCAGTATTTT	CASSLAAGAPTDTQYF
TRBV6-6	.	TRBJ2-6	.	TGTGCCAGCAGTCCCGCAGGGCTAGCCAACGTCCTGACTTTC	CASSPAGLANVLTF
TRBV2	many	TRBJ2-3	.	TGTGCCAGCATTAAGGACTACACAGATACGCAGTATTTT	CASIKDYTDTQYF
TRBV28	few	TRBJ1-6	.	TGTGCCAGCAGCCACGACAGGCTCCTCCACTTT	CASSHDRLLHF
TRBV30	few	TRBJ1-5	.	TGTGCCTGGAAGGAGTTGGCAGGGGCAGGTCCTCAGCATTTT	CAWKELAGAGPQHF
TRBV5-5	.	TRBJ1-3	.	TGTGCCAGCAGCTTGGGATGGGGAACTGGAAACACCATATATTTT	CASSLGWGTGNTIYF
TRBV5-8	.	TRBJ1-2	TRBD1	TGTGCCAGCAGCTTGGGACAGGGGATCCGAGATGGCTACACCTTC	CASSLGQGIRDGYTF
TRBV29-1	.	TRBJ2-3	TRBD1	TGCAGCGTTCACAGGGGGAGCACAGATACGCAGTATTTT	CSVHRGSTDTQYF
TRBV5-1	.	TRBJ2-1	.	TGCGCCAGCAGCTTGGGACATAACAGGGCGAATGAGCAGTTCTTC	CASSLGHNRANEQFF
TRBV6-1	.	TRBJ1-5	TRBD1	TGTGCCAGCAGTGATGACAGGGTCAGTCAGCCCCAGCATTTT	CASSDDRVSQPQHF